These 15 T cell receptor beta chains came from one sample sequenced in a study of cytomegalovirus exposure and HLA in healthy donors. The PCR employed 60 Vbeta primers together with 13 Jbeta primers. The repertoire was sequenced with immunoSEQ multiplex PCR; TCRdb's copy has only in-frame clones and lacks some. The sample has approximately 75,000 clones, roughly 88% seen once; the top ten hold approximately 20%. The sequencing sample was made of PBMCs. Every receptor here comes from a man between 65 and 85 years old in good health and CMV-seropositive.

V gene TRBV7-9 combines with J gene TRBJ1-1; perhaps TRBD1 as D (5 bases). The CDR3 is 12 residues long. V lost 5 bases, J lost 9 bases, and 13 bases lay in between. Per germline, CDR1 SEHNR and CDR2 FQNEAQ (reference sequence). DNA of the CDR3: TGTGCCAGCAGCGGGGCCGGGGGACAAGCTTTCTTT. It codes for CASSGAGGQAFF.

The chain uses TRBV11-2 and TRBJ2-7; D is possibly TRBD1 (6 bases). The V gene lost 6 bases and the J gene lost 6 bases, with 21 bases spanning the gap. Germline V gene data show CDR1 as SGHAT and CDR2 as FQNNGV. There are 15 residues in the CDR3. CDR3 in amino acids: CASRLMETGLFEQYF. The CDR3 coding sequence is TGTGCCAGCAGATTAATGGAAACAGGGCTCTTCGAGCAGTACTTC.

The chain joins TRBV29-1 to TRBJ1-2; D ambiguous. This CDR3 contains 13 residues. The ends were cut back, 2 bases at V and 8 bases at J, with 15 bases in the middle. From germline, CDR1 is SQVTM and CDR2 ANQGSEA. This chain's CDR3 is CSVESEDPWGYTF. The DNA for the CDR3 is TGCAGCGTTGAAAGTGAGGATCCTTGGGGCTACACCTTC.

This clone appeared once. V gene TRBV4-1 combines with J gene TRBJ2-5; TRBD2 matches at 13 bases. Germline CDR1 and CDR2: MGHRA and YSYEKL. V gave up 4 bases and J gave up 5 bases; unmatched junction bases: 16. The CDR3 sequence is 19 residues long. In DNA, the CDR3 is TGCGCCAGCAGCCCTTCGATGGGGGGACTAGCGGGGCGGCGGGAGACCCAGTACTTC. Amino acids: CASSPSMGGLAGRRETQYF.

The rearrangement uses TRBV7-8 and TRBJ1-1, with 10 bases aligning to TRBD1. Germline CDR1 SGHVS, CDR2 FQNEAQ. The CDR3 runs 15 residues. V gave up 1 base and J gave up 5 bases; unmatched junction bases: 4. The CDR3 DNA reads TGTGCCAGCAGCTTAGGGACAGGGGGAATAACTGAAGCTTTCTTT. Protein sequence: CASSLGTGGITEAFF. The full variable domain, completed using reference TRBV7-8 and TRBJ1-1, is GAGVSQSPRYKVAKRGQDVALRCDPISGHVSLFWYQQALGQGPEFLTYFQNEAQLDKSGLPSDRFFAERPEGSVSTLKIQRTQQEDSAVYLCASSLGTGGITEAFFGQGTRLTVV.

The chain has TRBV5-1 and TRBJ2-5, with 13 bases matching TRBD2. Germline-derived CDR1 and CDR2 are SGHRS and YFSETQ. V shed 0 bases, J shed 2 bases, and the junction held 1 base outside the gene matches. The CDR3 is 16 residues long. CDR3 DNA sequence: TGCGCCAGCAGCTTGGGGACTAGCGGGGGTCAAGAGACCCAGTACTTC. Translation gives CASSLGTSGGQETQYF. Full variable domain (rest looked up from reference TRBV5-1 and TRBJ2-5): KAGVTQTPRYLIKTRGQQVTLSCSPISGHRSVSWYQQTPGQGLQFLFEYFSETQRNKGNFPGRFSGRQFSNSRSEMNVSTLELGDSALYLCASSLGTSGGQETQYFGPGTRLLVL.

This chain links TRBV18 with TRBJ1-2, with a weak D call TRBD1 (6 bases). The germline V gene encodes CDR1 KGHSH and CDR2 LQKENI. The CDR3 covers 13 residues. V lost 6 bases and J 13 bases, leaving 21 bases between the germline ends. This CDR3 reads CASSPTPNRDPTF. The CDR3 coding sequence is TGTGCCAGCTCCCCTACTCCTAACAGGGATCCCACCTTC.

The chain links TRBV6-1 to TRBJ2-1, with 7 bases aligning to TRBD2. The CDR3 sequence is 14 residues long. V lost 3 bases and J lost 10; bases outside the gene matches: 9. Germline values: CDR1 MNHNS, CDR2 SASEGT. CDR3 sequence reads: CASSDAGAGEEQFF. The CDR3 DNA reads TGTGCCAGCAGTGACGCCGGGGCGGGGGAGGAGCAGTTCTTC.

In its sample, this clone was seen once. The chain uses TRBV6-1 and TRBJ1-2, with TRBD1 as a possible D gene (6 bases). V lost 6 bases and J 2 bases, leaving 13 bases between the germline ends. This CDR3 has 14 residues. CDR1 and CDR2 from the germline V gene are MNHNS and SASEGT. The CDR3 spells CASRVLTGNYGYTF. The CDR3 DNA is TGTGCCAGCAGGGTGTTGACAGGAAACTATGGCTACACCTTC.

The rearrangement uses TRBV30 and TRBJ2-1; TRBD1 matches 7 bases. This CDR3 has 16 amino acids. J was trimmed by 5 bases and V by 0 bases; bases with no gene match: 10. Germline V gene data show CDR1 as GTSNPN and CDR2 as SVGIG (reference sequence). The CDR3 reads CAWSVQGTRGHNEQFF. The CDR3 DNA follows: TGTGCCTGGAGTGTACAGGGGACAAGGGGTCACAATGAGCAGTTCTTC.

J is TRBJ2-3 and V is TRBV9, with a tentative D call TRBD1 (5 bases). The CDR3 length is 15 residues. Germline V lookup: CDR1 SGDLS, CDR2 YYNGEE. Trimming shortened V by 0 bases and J by 1 base, and 9 bases separated the two germline ends. CDR3 nucleotides: TGTGCCAGCAGCGTAGGTCAGGGCGGCACAGATACGCAGTATTTT. Protein: CASSVGQGGTDTQYF. Variable domain in full (rest from reference TRBV9 and TRBJ2-3): DSGVTQTPKHLITATGQRVTLRCSPRSGDLSVYWYQQSLDQGLQFLIQYYNGEERAKGNILERFSAQQFPDLHSELNLSSLELGDSALYFCASSVGQGGTDTQYFGPGTRLTVL.

This sequence joins TRBV13 and TRBJ2-7; possible D gene TRBD2, 6 bases. The V end was cut by 1 base, the J end by 6 bases, with 10 bases between. The CDR3 covers 13 residues. Germline V lookup: CDR1 PRHDT, CDR2 FYEKMQ (reference sequence). CDR3 nucleotide sequence: TGTGCCAGCAGCTTAGCGGGGGTTTCCGAGCAGTACTTC. Translation: CASSLAGVSEQYF.

V usage is TRBV11-2 and J usage is TRBJ1-5, with D hard to call. Trimming stripped 6 bases from V and 6 bases from J, with 9 bases between. This CDR3 has 12 residues. CDR1 SGHAT and CDR2 FQNNGV come from the germline V gene. CDR3 nucleotides: TGTGCCAGCAGTCATGAGGGTCAGCCCCAGCATTTT. Residues: CASSHEGQPQHF. Drawing the rest from reference TRBV11-2 and TRBJ1-5, the complete variable domain is EAGVAQSPRYKIIEKRQSVAFWCNPISGHATLYWYQQILGQGPKLLIQFQNNGVVDDSQLPKDRFSAERLKGVDSTLKIQPAKLEDSAVYLCASSHEGQPQHFGDGTRLSIL.

V is TRBV10-2 and J is TRBJ2-2, with 8 bases identical to TRBD1. The CDR3 is 15 amino acids. Germline V gene sequence: CDR1 WSHSY, CDR2 SAAADI. The junction had 3 bases not matched to a gene; V was cut back by 6 bases and J by 0 bases. CDR3 loop: CASRGTGANTGELFF. In DNA form, the CDR3 reads TGCGCCAGCAGAGGGACAGGAGCGAACACCGGGGAGCTGTTTTTT.

V gene TRBV7-9 combines with J gene TRBJ1-4; a possible D gene is TRBD1 (6 bases). V was shortened by 3 bases and J by 3 bases, with 11 bases between the two germline ends. The CDR3 is made up of 15 amino acids. Looked up from germline, CDR1 is SEHNR and CDR2 is FQNEAQ (reference sequence). CDR3 region: CASSFGQGPNEKLFF. The CDR3 nucleotides read TGTGCCAGCAGCTTTGGGCAGGGGCCTAATGAAAAACTGTTTTTT. Full variable domain (missing parts from reference TRBV7-9 and TRBJ1-4): DTGVSQNPRHKITKRGQNVTFRCDPISEHNRLYWYRQTLGQGPEFLTYFQNEAQLEKSRLLSDRFSAERPKGSFSTLEIQRTEQGDSAMYLCASSFGQGPNEKLFFGSGTQLSVL.